This T cell receptor (beta chain) was captured by sequencing in a study of cytomegalovirus exposure and HLA in healthy donors listed by TCRdb under 2017. About the study as a whole: An earlier analysis of roughly 570 of the donors reported about 260 Gb of sequence data and some 110 million unique TCR beta sequences obtained from around 170 million T cells. About 280 gigabases of sequencing data and about 92 million unique TCR sequences made up an early release that covered nearly 650 HLA-typed donors. Of the roughly 400 genotyped donors, approximately 81% were placed in the genetic ancestry cluster associated with self-reported Caucasian donors. The study aimed to test whether cataloging public T cell receptors could reveal signatures of past pathogen exposure. The T cell repertoires of 666 subjects were profiled by immunosequencing and related to cytomegalovirus serostatus. In addition to the first cohort of 500 to 850 subjects, a separate validation cohort of over 90 different subjects was used. To predict cytomegalovirus infection status, the study combined high-throughput TCR immunosequencing, statistical association of individual TCRs with disease status, and machine learning. In a later analysis, previously published TCR beta repertoires from roughly 710 donors were re-analyzed and high-resolution HLA genotyping was added so that TCR occurrence patterns could be studied. In the later analysis, no new phenotypic data were used to find candidate immune exposures; instead, reliance was placed on TCR beta sequences and their occurrence across donors. An earlier analysis of 587 of the donors used high-throughput TCR beta sequencing to judge whether each TCR beta V gene segment behaved as functional or pseudogenic. Donor age, sex, ethnicity and CMV serostatus were compiled alongside the repertoire data. A later genetic analysis took genome-wide SNP genotypes for about 65% of the roughly 670 donors and used that subset as a discovery cohort. Every discovery cohort repertoire had been produced on one sequencing platform. Both class I and class II loci were covered by HLA typing, at four-digit resolution. Typing coverage differed by locus: A, B, C, DRB1 and DQB1 were typed in about 620-640 donors, DQA1 in 500 to 550, DPA1 in roughly 590, and DPB1 in 472. Several DR-DQ haplotypes were treated as single units for association and clustering because of strong linkage in the cohort. Across 300 to 400 genotyped donors of the cohort, an average of roughly 250,000 unique TCR beta nucleotide sequences per donor were sequenced, and 15% to 20% of those sequences were non-productive. The investigation overall reported the following: In a later analysis, HLA-associated TCR beta chains were found to be more clonally expanded and to have lower generation probabilities than equally common non-associated chains. Across donors, most TCR sequences were observed very rarely, whereas some public TCRs were present in many individuals. Linkage disequilibrium might explain the correlated functional status among segregating V segments, but an unknown experimental factor could not be ruled out. In an earlier analysis of approximately 590 of the donors, most TCR beta V segments were observed in productive rearrangements about 90% or about 30% of the time, broadly matching IMGT annotations. A later analysis associated 17,000 or so TCR beta sequences with specific HLA alleles at a false discovery rate of 0.05. In a later analysis, the rate of TCR association differed among HLA loci, with DRB1 alleles having the most associated TCRs and HLA-C alleles having the fewest. Assigning TCR associations to individual alleles was difficult when HLA alleles, especially DR and DQ, strongly co-occurred. Several of the top co-occurrence clusters appeared to be linked to parvovirus B19, influenza, CMV and Epstein-Barr virus, according to a later analysis. A further reported finding was that TCR beta sequences accurately predicted the HLA-A and HLA-B alleles for most subjects in the first cohort. In vitro tests confirmed that a few of the cytomegalovirus-associated TCR beta chains recognize cytomegalovirus antigens. The only immune exposure information available for the cohort was CMV serostatus. Sequencing depth was assumed to be roughly uniform across donors in the presence/absence analyses, though that assumption may not hold. According to a later genetic analysis, donors in an Asian-associated ancestry cluster had fewer N-insertions in productive TCRs than the approximately 700-donor mean. In a later analysis, most CMV-associated TCR beta chains were found to appear HLA-restricted, with HLA associations seemingly driven largely by CMV exposure. Because counts were too low, under 20 rarely observed V segments, including chromosome 9 orphons, were left out of the earlier analysis of a few hundred of the donors. In both the original and validation cohorts, the classifier was reported to diagnose cytomegalovirus status with high specificity and sensitivity. An association between a missense DCLRE1C variant and V-gene and J-gene trimming of TCR beta chains was found in a later genetic analysis and replicated in an independent cohort. In this cohort, only TCR beta chains were sequenced, and detectable features were limited by the absence of alpha or paired-chain data. A group of highly shared sequence variants was considered likely to be a technical artifact of the sequencing pipeline. A total of 150 or so TCR beta chains were listed by the study as associated with cytomegalovirus. The authors suggested that the approach could potentially be generalized to other disease states and immunological phenotypes. Some IMGT-functional V segments, including TRBV6-2 and TRBV6-3, could not be distinguished by the 87-base-pair reads and were therefore excluded. HLA typing was unavailable for some donors at each locus, so association tests used only the typed subset.

A distance of 13 bases separates the germline ends of V and J, which lose 3 bases and 4 bases respectively. CDR1 and CDR2 (MDHEN, SYDVKM) derive from the germline V gene. From the cysteine up to the phenylalanine, the CDR3 has a length of 14 residues. Only the CDR3 part of the read is kept: 42 bases, read in frame from the first base. The cohort consisted of 670 or so healthy bone marrow donors. All cohort members were sampled while nominally healthy, although unrecorded immune exposures were likely present. The donor was CMV seronegative and belonged to the group of 352 seronegative cohort members. Each donor provided a peripheral blood sample, and peripheral blood mononuclear cells were used for TCR beta sequencing. Genomic DNA extraction from the blood cell samples was performed with the Qiagen DNeasy Blood Extraction Kit. To prepare the library, the immunoSEQ multiplex PCR assay was applied. The multiplex PCR relied on a mix of 60 forward primers for TCR Vbeta segments and 13 reverse primers for TCR Jbeta segments. Amplification of the CDR3 region of rearranged TCR beta genes was performed with a multiplex PCR assay on genomic DNA. On the Illumina HiSeq System, the amplified TCR beta libraries were sequenced as 87-base-pair reads. Processing in the source paper ran as follows. A later analysis counted about 80 million unique TCR beta chains across the 670 or so repertoires, and around 12 million of these chains were shared by at least two donors. Raw reads were error-corrected and collapsed into unique sequences with a nearest-neighbor algorithm that merged closely related sequences to remove PCR and sequencing errors. Alignment of CDR3 sequences to IMGT reference sequences was used to assign V, D and J gene segments. For a sequence to be retained, a match of at least six nucleotides to both a V gene segment and a J gene segment was required. A rearrangement was called productive if the CDR3 had no stop codons and remained in frame with V and J, and every other rearrangement was called non-productive. Following IMGT convention, CDR3 was defined as the stretch from the second conserved V-encoded cysteine up to the conserved J-encoded phenylalanine. The earlier analysis of fewer than 750 of the donors excluded sequences that lacked an unambiguous match to a single V gene segment. In an earlier analysis of a few hundred of the donors, V segments were called functional above 56.7% productive rearrangements and were called segregating when the between-donor standard deviation exceeded 5%. A statistical classification framework was built for diagnosing cytomegalovirus status from the catalog of TCR beta chain sequences. In a later analysis, V and J genes were assigned by comparing TCR nucleotide sequences against IMGT/GENE-DB human TR gene sequences. A later analysis assigned CDR3 sequences and most-parsimonious VDJ recombination scenarios with the TCRdist pipeline. In a later analysis, every TCR beta chain was defined by the combination of its CDR3 amino acid sequence and its V-gene family, and reads without a unique V-gene family were dropped. A later analysis removed several hundred highly shared, low-generation-probability nucleotide sequences to deal with suspected cross-contamination and a sequencing artifact. In a later analysis, a clonal expansion index for each public chain was calculated from normalized within-repertoire ranks of inferred template counts. In a later analysis, generation probabilities were computed using a VDJ recombination model fitted to out-of-frame rearrangements, and the results were checked against IGoR. In a later analysis, TCR-TCR, TCR-HLA and TCR-CMV co-occurrence was scored with hypergeometric tests, and a repertoire-size bias correction was applied to TCR pairs. False discovery rates were estimated in a later analysis by permuting HLA or CMV assignments 20 times. A later analysis grouped co-occurring TCRs with DBSCAN, adding TCRdist sequence similarity when clustering within HLA-allele-positive subsets. Repertoires with fewer than 30,000 or more than 120,000 public chains were left out of co-occurrence clustering, as were about 5 repertoires with anomalous nucleotide sharing. TCRdb's version of the immuneACCESS table is confined to in-frame rearrangements and falls short of the full clone set. An unresolved V gene accounts for under half of the shortfall where checked; the remainder is of unknown origin. The V and J calls and clone size are taken from that table; D and trimming were inferred from the DNA. This sample comprises 150,000 to 200,000 clones, around three quarters of them detected only once. The ten largest clones represent roughly 2% of the sample.

Comment on this clone: Its antigen is still unknown. It has no much larger one-base neighbor in the sample; base qualities were not kept.

The specimen was PBMCs. This chain joins TRBV28 to TRBJ2-7; no D segment can be confidently identified. The receptor's source is a man in his forties in good health and CMV-seronegative. Read as DNA, the sequence is TGTGCCAGCAGTTTCCTTGCGAAGACTTACGAGCAGTACTTC. It codes for CASSFLAKTYEQYF.